In its sample, the clone carrying this T cell receptor beta chain was seen a few times. What it binds is not known. These data originate in a study of shared clonotypes between healthy human individuals. About the study: Each donor's CD8 memory used one plate, CD8 naive two, each CD4 subset three.

Per germline, CDR1 SGHTA and CDR2 FQGNSA. CDR3 length: 14 amino acids. The V gene lost 4 bases and the J gene lost 1 base, with 10 bases spanning the gap. Researchers partitioned CD4+ cells into CD45RA+ naive and CD45RA-negative memory subsets. Sequencing used immunoSEQ multiplex PCR; TCRdb keeps in-frame clones, though not all of them. This repertoire shows 980,000 or so clones, 60% to 85% found once; its top ten account for roughly 1.5%. The study, taken as a whole, reports: Memory subsets generally showed lower estimated richness than naive subsets.

This sequence was found in a man between 18 and 35 years old in good health. The V call is TRBV7-2, the J call TRBJ1-1; D is ambiguous. Sequenced: memory CD4+ T cells sorted from blood. Noted subset: CD45RA-negative fraction. CDR3 loop: CASSYQPGNTEAFF. For the CDR3, the DNA is TGTGCCAGCAGCTACCAACCCGGGAACACTGAAGCTTTCTTT.